These T cell receptor beta chains were read from a single sample in a study of cytomegalovirus exposure and HLA in healthy donors. The method was immunoSEQ multiplex PCR; TCRdb's version includes in-frame clones alone and lacks a portion of them. The sample has about 160,000 clones, 60% to 75% seen once. The sample taken for sequencing was PBMCs. The receptor source for this set is a woman aged 50 to 60 in good health and CMV-seropositive. CDR3s include the opening cysteine and the closing phenylalanine or tryptophan. Each record gives: clone size, J gene, CDR3 length, V gene, D gene, CDR3 DNA, CDR3 protein. D genes are given only for firm matches. Rows give clone size only sometimes, using once, few, many, or a class for an expanded clone.

abundance: NA
j_gene: TRBJ1-2
len: 12
v_gene: TRBV29-1
d_gene: TRBD1
CDR3nt: TGCAGCGTAACACAGGGGGCGCGAGGCTACACCTTC
CDR3aa: CSVTQGARGYTF

abundance: NA
j_gene: TRBJ1-3
len: 12
v_gene: TRBV9
d_gene: NA
CDR3nt: TGTGCCTCGGAGGGTGTTGGAAACACCATATATTTT
CDR3aa: CASEGVGNTIYF

abundance: few
j_gene: TRBJ1-1
len: 15
v_gene: TRBV6-1
d_gene: TRBD1
CDR3nt: TGTGCCAGCGCAAACTACAGGGGGATGGACACTGAAGCTTTCTTT
CDR3aa: CASANYRGMDTEAFF

abundance: NA
j_gene: TRBJ1-5
len: 13
v_gene: TRBV29-1
d_gene: NA
CDR3nt: TGCAGCGCGAGCCAGGGCCGGGATCAGCCCCAGCATTTT
CDR3aa: CSASQGRDQPQHF

abundance: NA
j_gene: TRBJ2-7
len: 12
v_gene: TRBV6-1
d_gene: NA
CDR3nt: TGTGCCAGCAGCCAGAGGCCTGAGGAGCAGTACTTC
CDR3aa: CASSQRPEEQYF

abundance: NA
j_gene: TRBJ2-7
len: 15
v_gene: TRBV5-4
d_gene: NA
CDR3nt: TGTGCCAGCAGCTTGGATGCCAGGGGAGCCTACGAGCAGTACTTC
CDR3aa: CASSLDARGAYEQYF

abundance: NA
j_gene: TRBJ1-2
len: 15
v_gene: TRBV7-9
d_gene: TRBD1
CDR3nt: TGTGCCAGCAGCGGGATCCGGGACAGGATGGATGGCTACACCTTC
CDR3aa: CASSGIRDRMDGYTF

abundance: NA
j_gene: TRBJ1-2
len: 14
v_gene: TRBV7-9
d_gene: NA
CDR3nt: TGTGCCAGCAGCTCTGACAGGCTCGCCTATGGCTACACCTTC
CDR3aa: CASSSDRLAYGYTF

abundance: NA
j_gene: TRBJ2-1
len: 16
v_gene: TRBV9
d_gene: TRBD1
CDR3nt: TGTGCCAGCAGCGTAGACCCGGGACAGGGATACAATGAGCAGTTCTTC
CDR3aa: CASSVDPGQGYNEQFF

abundance: once
j_gene: TRBJ1-6
len: 15
v_gene: TRBV4-1
d_gene: NA
CDR3nt: TGCGCCAGCAGCGTACAGGGTTTCGGTAATTCACCCCTCCACTTT
CDR3aa: CASSVQGFGNSPLHF

abundance: NA
j_gene: TRBJ2-3
len: 12
v_gene: TRBV29-1
d_gene: NA
CDR3nt: TGCAGCGTTGATCGGGGCACAGATACGCAGTATTTT
CDR3aa: CSVDRGTDTQYF

abundance: NA
j_gene: TRBJ2-1
len: 16
v_gene: TRBV5-1
d_gene: NA
CDR3nt: TGCGCCAGCAGCCCGGGTTTGGTCCCGCCCTACAATGAGCAGTTCTTC
CDR3aa: CASSPGLVPPYNEQFF

abundance: NA
j_gene: TRBJ1-2
len: 14
v_gene: TRBV6-5
d_gene: NA
CDR3nt: TGTGCCAGCAGTTACCTCGACAGGCGGCATGGCTACACCTTC
CDR3aa: CASSYLDRRHGYTF

abundance: NA
j_gene: TRBJ2-1
len: 13
v_gene: TRBV6-5
d_gene: NA
CDR3nt: TGTGCCAGCAGTTACCGGGAGTCCGCTGAGCAGTTCTTC
CDR3aa: CASSYRESAEQFF

abundance: NA
j_gene: TRBJ2-1
len: 15
v_gene: TRBV7-3
d_gene: TRBD2
CDR3nt: TGTGCCAGCAGCTTATATGCGGGGGGATACAATGAGCAGTTCTTC
CDR3aa: CASSLYAGGYNEQFF

abundance: NA
j_gene: TRBJ2-7
len: 15
v_gene: TRBV5-1
d_gene: NA
CDR3nt: TGCGCCAGCAGCTTGTTATTACGGGGGTCCTACGAGCAGTACTTC
CDR3aa: CASSLLLRGSYEQYF

abundance: NA
j_gene: TRBJ2-6
len: 17
v_gene: TRBV7-9
d_gene: TRBD1
CDR3nt: TGTGCCAGCAGTTCGGGACAGGGGGTGGCTGGGGCCAACGTCCTGACTTTC
CDR3aa: CASSSGQGVAGANVLTF

abundance: NA
j_gene: TRBJ1-2
len: 15
v_gene: TRBV7-9
d_gene: NA
CDR3nt: TGTGCCAGCAGCTGGGACACCGGGCTGGACGGCGGCTACACCTTC
CDR3aa: CASSWDTGLDGGYTF

abundance: NA
j_gene: TRBJ2-1
len: 15
v_gene: TRBV4-2
d_gene: TRBD2
CDR3nt: TGTGCCAGCAGCCAAGCGGGGGGGCGTTCCAATGAGCAGTTCTTC
CDR3aa: CASSQAGGRSNEQFF

abundance: few
j_gene: TRBJ1-4
len: 13
v_gene: TRBV7-9
d_gene: NA
CDR3nt: TGTGCCAGTAAACAGGGTACCAATGAAAAACTGTTTTTT
CDR3aa: CASKQGTNEKLFF

abundance: NA
j_gene: TRBJ1-1
len: 14
v_gene: TRBV19
d_gene: TRBD1
CDR3nt: TGTGCCAGTACCGTGGGGACAGGGAGGACTGAAGCTTTCTTT
CDR3aa: CASTVGTGRTEAFF

abundance: NA
j_gene: TRBJ2-2
len: 20
v_gene: TRBV30
d_gene: TRBD1
CDR3nt: TGTGCCTGGAGTTCACCTTCTTTTAGGGACAGGGGGCCGAACACCGGGGAGCTGTTTTTT
CDR3aa: CAWSSPSFRDRGPNTGELFF

abundance: few
j_gene: TRBJ2-7
len: 14
v_gene: TRBV2
d_gene: NA
CDR3nt: TGTGCCAGCACTGAAGGACACTCTGGATTTGAGCAGTACTTC
CDR3aa: CASTEGHSGFEQYF

abundance: NA
j_gene: TRBJ1-2
len: 12
v_gene: TRBV4-1
d_gene: NA
CDR3nt: TGCGCCAGCAGCCCCACCGGGTATGGCTACACCTTC
CDR3aa: CASSPTGYGYTF

abundance: NA
j_gene: TRBJ1-3
len: 13
v_gene: TRBV27
d_gene: NA
CDR3nt: TGTGCCAGCAGACAGGACCTTGGAAACACCATATATTTT
CDR3aa: CASRQDLGNTIYF

abundance: NA
j_gene: TRBJ2-7
len: 16
v_gene: TRBV5-4
d_gene: TRBD2
CDR3nt: TGTGCCAGCAGTCGAGGAGGGGCGGGGGGCCAGCACGAGCAGTACTTC
CDR3aa: CASSRGGAGGQHEQYF

abundance: NA
j_gene: TRBJ2-6
len: 17
v_gene: TRBV6-1
d_gene: TRBD1
CDR3nt: TGTGCCAGCAGTGCACAGGGGGACCTCAATGGGGCCAACGTCCTGACTTTC
CDR3aa: CASSAQGDLNGANVLTF

abundance: NA
j_gene: TRBJ1-2
len: 16
v_gene: TRBV2
d_gene: NA
CDR3nt: TGTGCCAGCGGTTCACTACCTGGCCCCACTACTAGGGGCTACACCTTC
CDR3aa: CASGSLPGPTTRGYTF

abundance: NA
j_gene: TRBJ2-3
len: 14
v_gene: TRBV6-1
d_gene: NA
CDR3nt: TGTGCCAGCACCCTACGGGATTTCACAGATACGCAGTATTTT
CDR3aa: CASTLRDFTDTQYF

abundance: NA
j_gene: TRBJ2-1
len: 14
v_gene: TRBV29-1
d_gene: TRBD1
CDR3nt: TGCAGCGTGAAGAACAGGGGACACTACAATGAGCAGTTCTTC
CDR3aa: CSVKNRGHYNEQFF

abundance: few
j_gene: TRBJ2-7
len: 15
v_gene: TRBV5-4
d_gene: TRBD2
CDR3nt: TGTGCCAGCACCACCGGGCGGGGGTCCACCTACGAGCAGTACTTC
CDR3aa: CASTTGRGSTYEQYF

abundance: NA
j_gene: TRBJ1-1
len: 13
v_gene: TRBV5-5
d_gene: NA
CDR3nt: TGTGCCAGCAGCCCCCCTACCGACACTGAAGCTTTCTTT
CDR3aa: CASSPPTDTEAFF

abundance: few
j_gene: TRBJ2-2
len: 16
v_gene: TRBV5-4
d_gene: TRBD1
CDR3nt: TGTGCCAGCAGCTTGGGAAAACAGGGGGCAGCCGGGGAGCTGTTTTTT
CDR3aa: CASSLGKQGAAGELFF

abundance: NA
j_gene: TRBJ1-1
len: 12
v_gene: TRBV4-1
d_gene: NA
CDR3nt: TGCGCCAGCAGCCAAGCCGCAGGGCGGGCTTTCTTT
CDR3aa: CASSQAAGRAFF

abundance: few
j_gene: TRBJ1-5
len: 13
v_gene: TRBV23-1
d_gene: NA
CDR3nt: TGCGCCAGCCCACGAGGACAGAATCAGCCCCAGCATTTT
CDR3aa: CASPRGQNQPQHF

abundance: NA
j_gene: TRBJ2-7
len: 14
v_gene: TRBV15
d_gene: TRBD1
CDR3nt: TGTGCCACCAGCAAGGACAGGGGGCAGGTTGGGCAGTACTTC
CDR3aa: CATSKDRGQVGQYF

abundance: once
j_gene: TRBJ1-5
len: 14
v_gene: TRBV19
d_gene: NA
CDR3nt: TGTGCCAGTAGTATGACAGGTTGGGGTCAGCCCCAGCATTTT
CDR3aa: CASSMTGWGQPQHF

abundance: NA
j_gene: TRBJ1-4
len: 15
v_gene: TRBV2
d_gene: NA
CDR3nt: TGTGCCAGCATGAGGCTCGATGCAACTAATGAAAAACTGTTTTTT
CDR3aa: CASMRLDATNEKLFF

abundance: NA
j_gene: TRBJ1-1
len: 15
v_gene: TRBV13
d_gene: NA
CDR3nt: TGTGCCAGCAGCCGTACAGGGTCGGGGAACACTGAAGCTTTCTTT
CDR3aa: CASSRTGSGNTEAFF

abundance: NA
j_gene: TRBJ1-1
len: 13
v_gene: TRBV5-1
d_gene: NA
CDR3nt: TGCGCCAGCAGCTTGTCGGAGGGAGCTGAAGCTTTCTTT
CDR3aa: CASSLSEGAEAFF

abundance: NA
j_gene: TRBJ2-7
len: 15
v_gene: TRBV4-1
d_gene: TRBD1
CDR3nt: TGCGCCAGCAGCCACCAGTGGGACAGCTCCTACGAGCAGTACTTC
CDR3aa: CASSHQWDSSYEQYF

abundance: NA
j_gene: TRBJ1-2
len: 17
v_gene: TRBV27
d_gene: NA
CDR3nt: TGTGCCAGCAGTTTATGGGGGGGGGACGAAACCGTCTGTGGCTACACCTTC
CDR3aa: CASSLWGGDETVCGYTF

abundance: NA
j_gene: TRBJ1-2
len: 14
v_gene: TRBV5-1
d_gene: TRBD1
CDR3nt: TGCGCCAGCAGGACTACGACAGGGGACTATGGCTACACCTTC
CDR3aa: CASRTTTGDYGYTF

abundance: few
j_gene: TRBJ1-1
len: 13
v_gene: TRBV2
d_gene: NA
CDR3nt: TGTGCCAGCAGTTCCAGGATGAACACTGAAGCTTTCTTT
CDR3aa: CASSSRMNTEAFF

abundance: NA
j_gene: TRBJ2-3
len: 18
v_gene: TRBV11-2
d_gene: TRBD2
CDR3nt: TGTGCCAGCAGCTTAAGAGGAGCTAGCGGGGGCTACACAGATACGCAGTATTTT
CDR3aa: CASSLRGASGGYTDTQYF

abundance: few
j_gene: TRBJ1-2
len: 11
v_gene: TRBV6-1
d_gene: NA
CDR3nt: TGTGCCAGCGACAGATTCTATGGCTACACCTTC
CDR3aa: CASDRFYGYTF

abundance: once
j_gene: TRBJ1-1
len: 15
v_gene: TRBV6-6
d_gene: NA
CDR3nt: TGTGCCAGCAGCCCGTTTCGGAGGGCGGAAACTGAAGCTTTCTTT
CDR3aa: CASSPFRRAETEAFF

abundance: NA
j_gene: TRBJ2-2
len: 13
v_gene: TRBV10-1
d_gene: TRBD2
CDR3nt: TGCGCCAGCAGCGGACTAGTGGCCGGGGAGCTGTTTTTT
CDR3aa: CASSGLVAGELFF

abundance: NA
j_gene: TRBJ2-2
len: 16
v_gene: TRBV4-1
d_gene: TRBD2
CDR3nt: TGCGCCAGCAGTCGGGGGGGCCTTGGTGATACCGGGGAGCTGTTTTTT
CDR3aa: CASSRGGLGDTGELFF

abundance: NA
j_gene: TRBJ1-2
len: 14
v_gene: TRBV9
d_gene: NA
CDR3nt: TGTGCCAGCAGCGTAGAGGGAGGGGTCGGTGGCTACACCTTC
CDR3aa: CASSVEGGVGGYTF

abundance: NA
j_gene: TRBJ1-5
len: 15
v_gene: TRBV18
d_gene: NA
CDR3nt: TGTGCCAGCTCAATTAGTGGGCCGCCGCTCGAGACCCAGCATTTT
CDR3aa: CASSISGPPLETQHF